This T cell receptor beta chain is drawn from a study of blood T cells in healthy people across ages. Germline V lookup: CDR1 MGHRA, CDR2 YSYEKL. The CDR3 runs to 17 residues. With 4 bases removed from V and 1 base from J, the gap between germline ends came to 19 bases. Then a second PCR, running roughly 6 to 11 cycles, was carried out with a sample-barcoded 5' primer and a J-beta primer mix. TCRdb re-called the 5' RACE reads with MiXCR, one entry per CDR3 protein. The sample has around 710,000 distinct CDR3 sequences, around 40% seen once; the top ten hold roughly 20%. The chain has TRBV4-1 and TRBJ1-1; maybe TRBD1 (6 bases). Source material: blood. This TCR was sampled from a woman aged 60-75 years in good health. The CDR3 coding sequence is TGCGCCAGCAGCCCTGGTTCGGGGGGCGGAACGAACACTGAAGCTTTCTTT. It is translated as CASSPGSGGGTNTEAFF.